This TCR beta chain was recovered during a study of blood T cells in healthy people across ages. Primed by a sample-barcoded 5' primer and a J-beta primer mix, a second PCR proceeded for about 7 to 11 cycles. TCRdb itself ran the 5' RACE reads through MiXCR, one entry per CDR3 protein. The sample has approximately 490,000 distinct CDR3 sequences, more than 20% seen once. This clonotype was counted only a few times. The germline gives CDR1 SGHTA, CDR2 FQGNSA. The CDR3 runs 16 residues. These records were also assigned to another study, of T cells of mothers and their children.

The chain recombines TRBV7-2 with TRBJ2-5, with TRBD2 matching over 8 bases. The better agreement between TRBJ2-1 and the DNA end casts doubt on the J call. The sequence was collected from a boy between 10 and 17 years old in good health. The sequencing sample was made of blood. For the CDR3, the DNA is TGTGCCAGCAGCTTAGACGGGGGGGCCTCGGGCAATGAGCAGTTCTTC. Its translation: CASSLDGGASGNEQFF.